This T cell receptor (beta chain) emerged from a study of T cells after yellow fever vaccination. A 5'RACE template-switching step, the method used to make TCR cDNA, added a universal primer site and UMIs. TCRdb used MiXCR to reprocess the 5' RACE reads, holding one entry per CDR3 protein. The sample shows about 120,000 distinct CDR3 sequences, about 8.8% of them seen only once. There are 17 residues in the CDR3. V lost 5 bases to trimming and J lost 2 bases, with 20 bases between them. Germline values: CDR1 SEHNR, CDR2 FQNEAQ (reference sequence). This clonotype was seen a handful of times. This specimen was CD8+ T cells sorted from PBMCs, taken on the day of the yellow fever booster vaccination. The TCR sequence derives from a young man who received the YFV17D yellow fever vaccine. The chain is built from TRBV7-9 and TRBJ2-3; D gene unclear. The CDR3 DNA reads TGTGCCAGCAGCCTTGGGTTGGAACTACGACCCACAGATACGCAGTATTTT. Encoded protein: CASSLGLELRPTDTQYF.